These 17 T cell receptor beta chains came from one sample sequenced in a study. TCRdb re-called the RT-PCR reads through MiXCR, storing one row per CDR3 protein. The sample has almost 700,000 distinct CDR3 sequences; approximately 14% are singletons. The sample was memory CD4+ T cells from blood. The receptors here all came from a female donor in good health, serving as a healthy control.

The sample holds many counts of this clonotype. The chain recombines TRBV20-1 with TRBJ2-1, with 8 bases aligning to TRBD2. The germline V gene has CDR1 DFQATT and CDR2 SNEGSKA (reference sequence). V dropped 0 bases and J dropped 1; count of bases not matched to a gene: 5. The CDR3 has 16 amino acids. The CDR3 region is CSARDFSGTSYNEQFF. For the CDR3, the DNA is TGCAGTGCTAGAGATTTTAGCGGGACTTCCTACAATGAGCAGTTCTTC.

J is TRBJ1-2 and V is TRBV6-2 or TRBV6-3; D is ambiguous. The length of the CDR3 is 12 residues. Germline CDR1 and CDR2: MNHEY and SVGEGT. The V gene lost 2 bases and the J gene lost 8 bases, with 9 bases spanning the gap. The CDR3 is CASSYVGRGYTF. The CDR3 coding sequence is TGTGCCAGCAGTTACGTTGGTCGAGGCTACACCTTC.

The V and J genes are TRBV4-1 and TRBJ1-4, with 7 bases identical to TRBD1. CDR3 length: 18 residues. The trim removed 2 bases at V and 3 bases at J, leaving 12 bases unmatched. Germline CDR1 MGHRA, CDR2 YSYEKL. CDR3 in amino acids: CASSQPGRDRRANEKLFF. CDR3 nucleotide sequence: TGCGCCAGCAGCCAACCTGGACGGGACAGAAGGGCTAATGAAAAACTGTTTTTT.

CDR3 residues: CSARDSARVRDGYTF. The CDR3 region has the DNA TGCAGTGCTAGAGATTCTGCCAGGGTCAGGGATGGCTACACCTTC. This chain links TRBV20-1 with TRBJ1-2; possible D gene TRBD1, 5 bases. CDR1 and CDR2 from the germline V gene are DFQATT and SNEGSKA (reference sequence). The CDR3 extends over 15 amino acids. The V end lost 0 bases, the J end lost 6 bases, and 17 bases lay between the germline ends.

This clonotype occurred a few times. The chain combines TRBV18 with TRBJ1-1; 10 positions agree with TRBD1. With 0 bases clipped from V and 5 bases from J, the junction kept 6 bases outside the gene matches. Per germline, CDR1 KGHSH and CDR2 LQKENI. This CDR3 region has 16 residues. The CDR3 spells CASSPPRTGGRTEAFF. Written as DNA, the CDR3 is TGTGCCAGCTCACCACCGAGGACAGGGGGTAGGACTGAAGCTTTCTTT.

The gene calls are TRBV5-6 and TRBJ2-3; D gene uncertain. CDR3 size: 15 residues. The germline CDR1 and CDR2 sequences are SGHDT and YYEEEE. Trimming removed 4 bases at V and 0 bases at J, with 12 bases between. CDR3 loop: CASSIRRFSTDTQYF. The CDR3 DNA reads TGTGCCAGCAGCATACGACGGTTCAGCACAGATACGCAGTATTTT. Together with reference TRBV5-6 and TRBJ2-3, the CDR3 gives the full variable domain: DAGVTQSPTHLIKTRGQQVTLRCSPKSGHDTVSWYQQALGQGPQFIFQYYEEEERQRGNFPDRFSGHQFPNYSSELNVNALLLGDSALYLCASSIRRFSTDTQYFGPGTRLTVL.

To note about this clonotype: A clone one base away is much larger, so this may be a read error. The chain combines TRBV6-2 or TRBV6-3 with TRBJ1-5, with TRBD1 identical over 7 bases. Germline CDR1 is MNHEY and CDR2 is SVGEGT. The CDR3 totals 14 residues. CDR3 DNA sequence: TGTGCCAGCAGTTACGGCCAGGGGGGTCAGCACCAGCATTTT. Residues: CASSYGQGGQHQHF.

This clonotype occurred a few times. The V call is TRBV7-8, the J call TRBJ2-5; the D gene is possibly TRBD2 (5 bases). V lost 3 bases, J lost 2 bases, and 10 bases lay in between. Looked up from germline, CDR1 is SGHVS and CDR2 is FQNEAQ. This CDR3 contains 14 residues. The CDR3 DNA follows: TGTGCCAGCAGCTTGAGCGGCAGACAAGAGACCCAGTACTTC. It specifies CASSLSGRQETQYF. Full variable domain (remainder filled in from reference TRBV7-8 and TRBJ2-5): GAGVSQSPRYKVAKRGQDVALRCDPISGHVSLFWYQQALGQGPEFLTYFQNEAQLDKSGLPSDRFFAERPEGSVSTLKIQRTQQEDSAVYLCASSLSGRQETQYFGPGTRLLVL.

The chain employs TRBV5-1 and TRBJ2-5, with 8 bases fitting TRBD2. The germline gives CDR1 SGHRS, CDR2 YFSETQ. V lost 3 bases, J lost 3 bases, and 10 bases stayed unmatched. The CDR3 contains 16 residues. CDR3 DNA: TGCGCCAGCAGCTCCATACCGAGCGGGAGTGAAGAGACCCAGTACTTC. Its protein product is CASSSIPSGSEETQYF.

A few counts support this clonotype. This chain connects TRBV20-1 to TRBJ2-4; 15 bases match TRBD2. V shed 6 bases and J 9 bases; nucleotides not matched to a gene: 9. This CDR3 spans 15 amino acids. The V gene's germline CDR1 is DFQATT and CDR2 SNEGSKA (reference sequence). The CDR3 DNA reads as TGCAGTGCAAAACCGGGACTAGCGGGAGGTGGCATTCAGTACTTC. Translation: CSAKPGLAGGGIQYF.

This sequence joins TRBV7-9 and TRBJ2-7; D is perhaps TRBD2 (6 bases). The germline V and J ends were trimmed by 1 base and 6 bases, with 13 bases remaining between them. Per the germline V gene, CDR1 is SEHNR and CDR2 is FQNEAQ (reference sequence). This CDR3 comprises 14 residues. The CDR3 coding sequence is TGTGCCAGCAGCTTAGTTCTGGTTAGCGGCGAGCAGTACTTC. Its protein product is CASSLVLVSGEQYF.

The genes are TRBV3-1 and TRBJ1-1; 7 bases are a match to TRBD1. The germline V gene has CDR1 LGHDT and CDR2 YNNKEL (reference sequence). V lost 1 base and J lost 0; bases outside the gene matches: 8. The CDR3 length is 17 residues. The CDR3 nucleotides are TGTGCCAGCAGCCAAGTAGGGGGCGCGGTCATGAACACTGAAGCTTTCTTT. This gives the protein CASSQVGGAVMNTEAFF.

The V and J genes are TRBV6-1 and TRBJ2-3, with D uncertain. V was shortened by 4 bases and J by 0 bases, with 11 bases between the two germline ends. Germline lookup yields CDR1 MNHNS and CDR2 SASEGT. This CDR3 has 15 residues. CDR3 loop: CASSGRYSSTDTQYF. CDR3 DNA sequence: TGTGCCAGCAGTGGGAGATACTCTAGCACAGATACGCAGTATTTT.

This clonotype turned up a few times. The gene calls are TRBV20-1 and TRBJ2-3; 9 nucleotides match TRBD2. This CDR3 spans 14 amino acids. The germline CDR1 and CDR2 sequences are DFQATT and SNEGSKA (reference sequence). The V and J ends lost 6 bases and 3 bases, in that order; junction bases with no gene match: 7. The CDR3 sequence: CSAAAGLATDTQYF. The CDR3, as DNA: TGCAGTGCCGCAGCTGGACTAGCGACAGATACGCAGTATTTT.

This clonotype was detected ten times or more. The chain recombines TRBV6-2 or TRBV6-3 with TRBJ2-1; no clear D. The ends were cut back, 3 bases at V and 4 bases at J, with 10 bases in the middle. The CDR3 is 14 amino acids. The germline V gene encodes CDR1 MNHEY and CDR2 SVGEGT. The chain's CDR3 is CASSYGQIYNEQFF. The CDR3 bases are TGTGCCAGCAGTTATGGGCAGATATACAATGAGCAGTTCTTC.

This clonotype was counted ten times or more. This sequence joins TRBV20-1 and TRBJ2-1; 10 nucleotides line up with TRBD2. The CDR3 sequence is 15 residues long. Germline V CDR1 and CDR2: DFQATT, SNEGSKA (reference sequence). The V gene end was trimmed by 2 bases and the J gene end by 8 bases; junction bases not matched to a gene: 9. The CDR3 spells CSARPPSGRGDEQFF. CDR3 coding DNA: TGCAGTGCTAGACCCCCCAGCGGGAGGGGGGATGAGCAGTTCTTC.

In this sample, this clonotype turned up many times. V and J are TRBV4-3 and TRBJ2-3; 7 bases align to TRBD2. The CDR3 covers 14 residues. Germline loops: CDR1 LGHNA, CDR2 YSLEER. The ends lost 3 bases at V and 7 bases at J; junction bases unmatched: 7. The CDR3: CASSQAGGRHTQYF. The CDR3 DNA reads TGCGCCAGCAGCCAGGCAGGCGGGAGACATACGCAGTATTTT.